These 24 T cell receptor beta chains share one sample of origin, sequenced in a study of beta chain features in type 1 diabetes. The sequenced template was cDNA made from the entire isolated RNA. The data were produced by immunoSEQ multiplex PCR, yet TCRdb's version contains in-frame clones alone and is incomplete. The sample holds approximately 380,000 clones, approximately 16% seen once. Sequencing was carried out using naive CD4+ T cells from blood. The receptors originated from a woman younger than 30 in good health.

The rearrangement joins TRBV19 to TRBJ2-7; 10 bases are shared with TRBD1. CDR3 length: 14 amino acids. In germline, CDR1 is LNHDA, CDR2 SQIVND (reference sequence). Unmatched junction bases numbered 7, after V lost 5 bases and J lost 6 bases. The CDR3 reads CASSPGTGASEQYF. Written as DNA, the CDR3 is TGTGCCAGTAGTCCCGGGACAGGGGCGAGCGAGCAGTACTTC.

This chain joins TRBV5-4 and TRBJ2-1; D gene ambiguous. The germline V gene encodes CDR1 SGHNT and CDR2 YYREEE (reference sequence). The V and J ends lost 3 bases and 9 bases respectively, with 10 bases between them. The CDR3 extends over 12 amino acids. The CDR3: CASSYQTPEQFF. Here the CDR3 DNA reads TGTGCCAGCAGCTACCAAACACCTGAGCAGTTCTTC.

The J gene is TRBJ1-1, the V gene TRBV29-1; TRBD1 matches at 7 bases. Germline CDR1 is SQVTM and CDR2 is ANQGSEA. The CDR3 has 13 residues. Losses at the gene ends were 6 bases for V and 1 base for J; bases not matched to a gene: 5. CDR3 DNA: TGCAGCGTGTCGACAGGGCCGAACACTGAAGCTTTCTTT. Translated, it gives CSVSTGPNTEAFF.

This clone was recorded a few times. The V call is TRBV18, the J call TRBJ1-5; D not resolved. CDR1 is KGHSH, CDR2 LQKENI, per germline. The ends were cut back, 3 bases at V and 5 bases at J, with 8 bases in the middle. This CDR3 is 13 amino acids long. The CDR3 here is CASSPRQDQPQHF. The CDR3 DNA reads as TGTGCCAGCTCACCGAGGCAAGATCAGCCCCAGCATTTT.

V is TRBV19 and J is TRBJ2-1, with 8 nucleotides matching TRBD2. Germline assignment: CDR1 LNHDA and CDR2 SQIVND (reference sequence). There are 14 residues in the CDR3. V was clipped by 2 bases and J by 8 bases; unmatched bases: 5. CDR3 residues: CASSIPGTRDEQFF. The CDR3 DNA reads as TGTGCCAGTAGTATACCCGGGACTAGGGATGAGCAGTTCTTC. The variable domain in full, completed from reference TRBV19 and TRBJ2-1, reads DGGITQSPKYLFRKEGQNVTLSCEQNLNHDAMYWYRQDPGQGLRLIYYSQIVNDFQKGDIAEGYSVSREKKESFPLTVTSAQKNPTAFYLCASSIPGTRDEQFFGPGTRLTVL.

This clone was seen a handful of times. The chain links TRBV11-1 to TRBJ2-2; D not resolved. V was shortened by 3 bases and J by 1 base, with 6 bases between the two germline ends. CDR3 size: 14 residues. CDR1 is SGHAT and CDR2 is FQDESV in the germline V gene (reference sequence). The CDR3 sequence: CASSFVRNTGELFF. CDR3 sequence (DNA): TGTGCCAGCAGCTTCGTCAGGAACACCGGGGAGCTGTTTTTT. The full variable domain, its missing parts supplied by reference TRBV11-1 and TRBJ2-2, is EAEVAQSPRYKITEKSQAVAFWCDPISGHATLYWYRQILGQGPELLVQFQDESVVDDSQLPKDRFSAERLKGVDSTLKIQPAELGDSAMYLCASSFVRNTGELFFGEGSRLTVL.

This chain connects TRBV28 to TRBJ1-2; TRBD1 aligns across 8 bases. The CDR3 runs 14 residues. The V gene's germline CDR1 is MDHEN and CDR2 SYDVKM. J was trimmed by 8 bases and V by 5 bases; bases with no gene match: 10. This chain's CDR3 is CASSPPDRVSGYTF. The CDR3 DNA reads TGTGCCAGCAGTCCTCCGGACAGGGTTAGCGGCTACACCTTC.

This chain uses TRBV4-2 with TRBJ2-4; D is possibly TRBD2 (6 bases). The length of the CDR3 is 15 residues. The germline V and J ends were trimmed by 3 bases and 1 base, with 10 bases remaining between them. The germline V gene encodes CDR1 LGHNA and CDR2 YNFKEQ. CDR3 sequence reads: CASSHGGDAKNIQYF. The CDR3 DNA sequence: TGTGCCAGCAGCCACGGAGGGGATGCCAAAAACATTCAGTACTTC.

This sequence joins TRBV7-9 and TRBJ2-7, with TRBD1 matching 8 bases. This CDR3 comprises 16 residues. J lost 2 bases, V lost 5 bases, and 11 bases had no gene match. Germline V gene lookup returns CDR1 SEHNR and CDR2 FQNEAQ (reference sequence). CDR3: CASSHLLGQGTYEQYF. The CDR3 nucleotides read TGTGCCAGCAGCCACCTCCTAGGACAGGGAACCTACGAGCAGTACTTC.

This clone was counted between two and nine times. This sequence joins TRBV4-1 and TRBJ2-1; 12 nucleotides match TRBD2. This CDR3 comprises 16 residues. Germline V gene data show CDR1 as MGHRA and CDR2 as YSYEKL. The V and J ends lost 3 bases and 5 bases, in that order; junction bases with no gene match: 5. The DNA for the CDR3 is TGCGCCAGCAGCCACTCCGGACTAGCGGGAAACAATGAGCAGTTCTTC. It is translated as CASSHSGLAGNNEQFF.

This clone was counted between two and nine times. V gene TRBV30 combines with J gene TRBJ2-7; possibly TRBD1 for D (6 bases). The germline gives CDR1 GTSNPN, CDR2 SVGIG (reference sequence). V was trimmed by 0 bases and J by 6 bases, leaving 15 bases between them. This CDR3 has 14 residues. As DNA, the CDR3 is TGTGCCTGGAGTGTAGGCAGGGGTAGGGGCGAGCAGTACTTC. Its translation is CAWSVGRGRGEQYF.

Concerning this clone: This CDR3 is also generated by other DNA sequences in the sample. V gene TRBV18 combines with J gene TRBJ1-1, with 8 bases matching TRBD1. CDR1 KGHSH and CDR2 LQKENI come from the germline V gene. The J segment lost 1 base and the V segment lost 4 bases, leaving 2 bases of the junction unmatched. The CDR3 is made up of 14 amino acids. The CDR3 nucleotides are TGTGCCAGCTCACTTGGACAGGGGAACACTGAAGCTTTCTTT. Protein sequence: CASSLGQGNTEAFF.

The chain couples TRBV28 to TRBJ1-1; a possible D gene is TRBD1 (5 bases). From germline, CDR1 is MDHEN and CDR2 SYDVKM. The germline V and J ends were trimmed by 2 bases and 4 bases, with 20 bases remaining between them. The CDR3 covers 17 residues. The CDR3 DNA is TGTGCCAGCAGTTTACTCCCTCGGGGGAGATGGGGCACTGAAGCTTTCTTT. Its protein is CASSLLPRGRWGTEAFF.

The CDR3 bases are TGTGCCAGCTCACCACCGACAGGGGATAGAGGCTACACCTTC. It translates to CASSPPTGDRGYTF. This chain uses TRBV18 with TRBJ1-2; 8 bases fit TRBD1. The CDR3 runs to 14 residues. With V trimmed by 0 bases and J by 8 bases, 5 bases remained unmatched. Germline CDR1 and CDR2: KGHSH and LQKENI. Full variable domain (remainder filled in from reference TRBV18 and TRBJ1-2): NAGVMQNPRHLVRRRGQEARLRCSPMKGHSHVYWYRQLPEEGLKFMVYLQKENIIDESGMPKERFSAEFPKEGPSILRIQQVVRGDSAAYFCASSPPTGDRGYTFGSGTRLTVV.

This clone was detected once. The chain joins TRBV16 to TRBJ1-1, with 9 nucleotides matching TRBD1. V lost 3 bases, J lost 5 bases, and 4 bases stayed unmatched. The CDR3 loop spans 14 amino acids. Germline CDR1 is KGHSY and CDR2 is FQNENV. For the CDR3, the DNA is TGTGCCAGCAGCCAGGGACAGGGAGTGACTGAAGCTTTCTTT. It codes for CASSQGQGVTEAFF.

The chain recombines TRBV2 with TRBJ1-1; a possible D gene is TRBD1 (5 bases). Looked up from germline, CDR1 is SNHLY and CDR2 is FYNNEI. With 6 bases removed from V and 4 bases from J, the gap between germline ends came to 12 bases. The CDR3 is made up of 13 amino acids. Here the CDR3 DNA reads TGTGCCAGCAGCCTACAGGACCCCACTGAAGCTTTCTTT. Translated, it gives CASSLQDPTEAFF.

CDR3 amino acids: CASTAPGYSGELFF. In nucleotides, the CDR3 is TGTGCCAGTACCGCCCCAGGTTACAGCGGGGAGCTGTTTTTT. This chain connects TRBV19 to TRBJ2-2; no clear D. The CDR3 is 14 residues long. Trimming stripped 7 bases from V and 7 bases from J, with 16 bases between. CDR1 and CDR2 from the germline V gene are LNHDA and SQIVND (reference sequence).

This clone was counted between two and nine times. The chain couples TRBV7-3 to TRBJ2-5; 8 bases align to TRBD2. The junction had 15 bases not matched to a gene; V was cut back by 5 bases and J by 7 bases. The CDR3 has 16 amino acids. The germline gives CDR1 SGHTA, CDR2 FQGTGA. For the CDR3, the DNA is TGTGCCAGCAGCCCCCGGGGGGGGCAGGTCATTGGGACCCAGTACTTC. Amino acid sequence: CASSPRGGQVIGTQYF.

This clone came up a few times. This rearrangement joins TRBV9 to TRBJ2-7; 12 positions agree with TRBD1. J gave up 4 bases and V 3 bases, and 5 bases lay outside the gene matches. Germline V gives CDR1 SGDLS, CDR2 YYNGEE. This CDR3 is built from 15 residues. CDR3 coding DNA: TGTGCCAGCAGCGGCCGGGACAGGGGGCCGTACGAGCAGTACTTC. The encoded protein is CASSGRDRGPYEQYF.

This clone was picked up a small number of times. V is TRBV10-3 and J is TRBJ2-1; perhaps TRBD2 as D (5 bases). The CDR3 length is 14 residues. V was pared by 8 bases and J by 7 bases, with 18 bases between. Germline assignment: CDR1 ENHRY and CDR2 SYGVKD. CDR3 sequence: CAIQSGEGDNEQFF. The CDR3 DNA follows: TGTGCCATCCAGTCGGGTGAGGGAGATAATGAGCAGTTCTTC.

There are a few counts of this clone. The chain is built from TRBV7-2 and TRBJ2-3; TRBD1 agrees at 8 bases. CDR3 length equals 15 residues. The ends lost 5 bases at V and 3 bases at J; junction bases unmatched: 7. Germline V gene data show CDR1 as SGHTA and CDR2 as FQGNSA. The CDR3 DNA is TGTGCCAGCAGCCCATTTACAGGGGGGACAGATACGCAGTATTTT. Translation gives CASSPFTGGTDTQYF.

The V gene is TRBV21-1, the J gene TRBJ2-7; the table names TRBD1, a call not compared with the DNA. TRBV21-1 is tagged as a pseudogene. CDR3 size: 15 residues. The CDR3 coding sequence is TGTGCCAGCAGCAAAGGGACAGACCCTTCCTACGAGCAGTACTTC. Protein sequence: CASSKGTDPSYEQYF.

This clone was detected only a few times. The CDR3 DNA follows: TGCAGCGTTAGGACAGGGAGGCAGCCCCAGCATTTT. It is translated as CSVRTGRQPQHF. V usage is TRBV29-1 and J usage is TRBJ1-5, with 8 bases that match TRBD1. The V segment lost 5 bases and the J segment 7 bases; nucleotides outside the gene matches: 4. Germline CDR1 reads SQVTM; CDR2 reads ANQGSEA. The CDR3 has 12 residues.

Points on this clone: Other DNA sequences in this sample translate to the same CDR3. The chain uses TRBV20-1 and TRBJ1-2; no reliable D call. Germline CDR1 DFQATT, CDR2 SNEGSKA (reference sequence). The CDR3 spans 11 residues. Trimming stripped 1 base from V and 3 bases from J, with 3 bases between. In DNA, the CDR3 is TGCAGTGCTAGAGTCGACTATGGCTACACCTTC. Its translation is CSARVDYGYTF.